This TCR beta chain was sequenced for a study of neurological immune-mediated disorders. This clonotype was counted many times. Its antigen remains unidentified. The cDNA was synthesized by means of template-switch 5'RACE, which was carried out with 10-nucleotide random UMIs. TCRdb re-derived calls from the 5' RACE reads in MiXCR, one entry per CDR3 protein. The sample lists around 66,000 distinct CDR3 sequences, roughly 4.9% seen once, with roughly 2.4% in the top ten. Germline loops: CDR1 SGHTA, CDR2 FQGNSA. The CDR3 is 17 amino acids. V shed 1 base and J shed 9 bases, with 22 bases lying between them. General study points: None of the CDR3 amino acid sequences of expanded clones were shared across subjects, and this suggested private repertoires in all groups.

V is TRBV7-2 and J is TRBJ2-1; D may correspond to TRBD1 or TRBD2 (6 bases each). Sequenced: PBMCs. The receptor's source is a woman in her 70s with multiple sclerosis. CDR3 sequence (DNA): TGTGCCAGCAGCTTAGAAGTGCAGGTGGGGGGCTCCAGTGAGCAGTTCTTC. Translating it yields CASSLEVQVGGSSEQFF.